This is a list of T cell receptor beta chains from one sample in a study of T cell responses to AZD1222 COVID-19 vaccine. The data were produced by immunoSEQ multiplex PCR, yet TCRdb's version contains in-frame clones alone and is incomplete. The table has about 190,000 clones, roughly 91% seen once. The specimen comprised peripheral blood, sampled on day 0 of AZD1222 vaccination. The receptor source for this set is an adult in good health. The CDR3 runs from the conserved cysteine through the conserved F or W. A D gene is named only where the DNA matches it firmly. The listing skips clone size in some rows; elsewhere it reads once, few, many or a size class.

d_gene	j_gene	v_gene	abundance	CDR3nt	CDR3aa
TRBD2	TRBJ2-7	TRBV6-6	-	TGTGCCAGCACCTCGGGTGGGGGGGTCTACGAGCAGTACTTC	CASTSGGGVYEQYF
TRBD2	TRBJ2-7	TRBV2	-	TGTGCCAGCAGTGACCTTTGGACTAGCGGCTCCTACGAGCAGTACTTC	CASSDLWTSGSYEQYF
-	TRBJ1-6	TRBV15	-	TGTGCCACCAGCAGAGATGGGCAGAATTCACCCCTCCACTTT	CATSRDGQNSPLHF
-	TRBJ1-6	TRBV6-2/TRBV6-3	once	TGTGCCAGCAGTTACTCGGAAGATGGTGTCAGGGAGGTTAATTCACCCCTCCACTTT	CASSYSEDGVREVNSPLHF
-	TRBJ1-6	TRBV18	-	TGTGCCAGCTCACCCCTTGCTACCGGGACCGGAGATTCACCCCTCCACTTT	CASSPLATGTGDSPLHF
-	TRBJ2-1	TRBV6-5	-	TGTGCCAGCAGTTACGCGGAGACCTCCTACAATGAGCAGTTCTTC	CASSYAETSYNEQFF
-	TRBJ1-1	TRBV13	-	TGTGCCAGCAAGTTTAGGGCAGACCAATTGAAAGGAGCTTTCTTT	CASKFRADQLKGAFF
TRBD1	TRBJ2-6	TRBV6-5	-	TGTGCCAGCAGTTACCCGACAGGGGCTGGGGCCAACGTCCTGACTTTC	CASSYPTGAGANVLTF
-	TRBJ1-5	TRBV27	-	TGTGCCAGCAGTTTAGAGAGGGATCAGCCCCAGCATTTT	CASSLERDQPQHF
TRBD1	TRBJ1-4	TRBV5-1	-	TGCGCCAGCAGCCAGACAGGGGTGGCAACTAATGAAAAACTGTTTTTT	CASSQTGVATNEKLFF
-	TRBJ1-3	TRBV10-3	-	TGTGCCATCAGTGATGGCAGGGGAGGCTCTGGAAACACCATATATTTT	CAISDGRGGSGNTIYF
TRBD1	TRBJ1-3	TRBV10-2	-	TGCGCCAGCAGGGACAGGGGGAGAGCTGGAAACACCATATATTTT	CASRDRGRAGNTIYF
TRBD1	TRBJ1-6	TRBV2	-	TGTGCCAGCAGTGAAAACAGGGGGCTCTCCTATAATTCACCCCTCCACTTT	CASSENRGLSYNSPLHF
-	TRBJ2-5	TRBV20-1	-	TGCAGTGCTAGACAGGGAGAGACCCAGTACTTC	CSARQGETQYF
TRBD1	TRBJ2-7	TRBV2	-	TGTGCCAGCAGTCTTACAGGGGTTGGGGAGCAGTACTTC	CASSLTGVGEQYF
TRBD2	TRBJ2-7	TRBV5-1	-	TGCGCCAGCAGTCCGGGACTAGCGGGCTACGAGCAGTACTTC	CASSPGLAGYEQYF
-	TRBJ1-5	TRBV15	-	TGTGCCACCAGAAGCGGGGAGAATCAGCCCCAGCATTTT	CATRSGENQPQHF
-	TRBJ1-6	TRBV23-1	-	TGCGCCAGCACCGACGGCAGCCTCTCCTATAATTCACCCCTCCACTTT	CASTDGSLSYNSPLHF
-	TRBJ1-5	TRBV3-1/TRBV3-2	-	TGTGCCAGCAGAGGGGGGGGACACGCGAGCAATCAGCCCCAGCATTTT	CASRGGGHASNQPQHF
TRBD1	TRBJ2-2	TRBV9	once	TGTGCCAGCAGCAGGACAGGGACTTCGAACACCGGGGAGCTGTTTTTT	CASSRTGTSNTGELFF
-	TRBJ2-3	TRBV2	-	TGTGCCAGCAAAAGTAGTTCGGGCACAGATACGCAGTATTTT	CASKSSSGTDTQYF
TRBD2	TRBJ2-1	TRBV5-4	-	TGTGCCAGCAGCTTAGACTTACTAGCGGGAGGTTACAATGAGCAGTTCTTC	CASSLDLLAGGYNEQFF
-	TRBJ1-6	TRBV7-9	-	TGTGCCAGCAGCGACGGGACTTTTTCACCCCTCCACTTT	CASSDGTFSPLHF
-	TRBJ1-5	TRBV4-3	-	TGCGCCAGCAGCCAAATAAGCAGGGTCGGGACGTATAGCAATCAGCCCCAGCATTTT	CASSQISRVGTYSNQPQHF